This T cell receptor beta chain was identified in a study of CD8 T cells in Susac syndrome. Reverse transcription of about 0.5 to 1 ug RNA used random hexamers. Across 54 Vbeta and 13 Jbeta, TCR beta CDR3 was amplified with immunoSEQ multiplex PCR. TCRdb reprocessed the immunoSEQ multiplex PCR reads with MiXCR, giving one entry per CDR3 protein. The sample carries 95,000 to 150,000 distinct CDR3 sequences, roughly 94% recorded once. The T cells that were sequenced for TCR beta were CD8+ and CD4+ cells from blood. Patients with Susac syndrome met the recently defined diagnostic criteria for definite or probable disease. With 7 bases clipped from V and 5 bases from J, the junction kept 8 bases outside the gene matches. Germline V gene data show CDR1 as SGHTA and CDR2 as FQGNSA. This CDR3 spans 13 amino acids. In its sample, this clonotype was seen once.

This chain links TRBV7-2 with TRBJ2-7; TRBD1 aligns across 7 bases. Sequencing was performed on CD8+ T cells from PBMCs. The clonotype was recovered from a human donor with Susac syndrome. In DNA, the CDR3 is TGTGCCAGCACCCCTTTTCAGGGGGACGAGCAGTACTTC. Its translation is CASTPFQGDEQYF.